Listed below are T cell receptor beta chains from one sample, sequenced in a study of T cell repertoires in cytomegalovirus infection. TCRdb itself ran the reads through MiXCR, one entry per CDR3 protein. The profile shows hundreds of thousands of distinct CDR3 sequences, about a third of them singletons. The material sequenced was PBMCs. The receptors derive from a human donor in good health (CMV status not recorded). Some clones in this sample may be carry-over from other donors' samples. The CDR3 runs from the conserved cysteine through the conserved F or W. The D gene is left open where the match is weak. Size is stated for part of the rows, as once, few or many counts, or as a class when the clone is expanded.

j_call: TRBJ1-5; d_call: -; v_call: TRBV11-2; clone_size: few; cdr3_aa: CASSLDRGINQPQHF; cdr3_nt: TGTGCCAGCAGCTTAGACAGGGGCATAAATCAGCCCCAGCATTTT
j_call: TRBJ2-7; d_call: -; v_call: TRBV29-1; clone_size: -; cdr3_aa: CSVEELGQYEQYF; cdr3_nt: TGCAGCGTTGAAGAGCTCGGCCAATACGAGCAGTACTTC
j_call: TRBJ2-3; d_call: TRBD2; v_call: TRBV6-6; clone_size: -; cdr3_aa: CASSYYALAAYTDTQYF; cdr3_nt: TGTGCCAGCAGTTACTATGCCCTAGCGGCTTACACAGATACGCAGTATTTT
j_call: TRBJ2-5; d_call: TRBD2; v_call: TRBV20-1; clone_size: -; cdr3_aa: CSASAGGPGETQYF; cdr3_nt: TGCAGTGCTAGTGCGGGGGGGCCAGGAGAGACCCAGTACTTC
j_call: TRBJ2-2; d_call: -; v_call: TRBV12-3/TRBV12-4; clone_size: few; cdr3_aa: CASTPTRGELFF; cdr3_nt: TGTGCCAGCACCCCGACCAGGGGGGAGCTGTTTTTT
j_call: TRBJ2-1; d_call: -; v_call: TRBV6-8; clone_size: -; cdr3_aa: CASSTPGPMGVDEQFF; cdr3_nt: TGTGCCAGCAGTACGCCGGGACCCATGGGGGTGGATGAGCAGTTCTTC
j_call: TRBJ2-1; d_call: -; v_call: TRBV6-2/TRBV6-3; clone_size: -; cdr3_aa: CASSPVGTNEQFF; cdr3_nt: TGTGCCAGCAGCCCCGTCGGGACCAATGAGCAGTTCTTC
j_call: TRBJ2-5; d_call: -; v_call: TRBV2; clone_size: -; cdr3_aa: CASSLTIGTQYF; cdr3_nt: TGTGCCAGCAGCCTAACAATCGGGACCCAGTACTTC
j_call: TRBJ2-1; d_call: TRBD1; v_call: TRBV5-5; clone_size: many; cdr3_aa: CASRGTDNEQFF; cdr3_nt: TGTGCCAGCAGGGGGACAGACAATGAGCAGTTCTTC
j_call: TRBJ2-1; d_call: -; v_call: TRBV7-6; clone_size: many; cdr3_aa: CASSLFKGLDEQFF; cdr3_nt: TGTGCCAGCAGCTTGTTCAAAGGGTTGGATGAGCAGTTCTTC
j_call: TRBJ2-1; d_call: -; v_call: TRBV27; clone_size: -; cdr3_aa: CASSPQRSSYNEQFF; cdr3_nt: TGTGCCAGCAGTCCCCAACGCAGCTCCTACAATGAGCAGTTCTTC
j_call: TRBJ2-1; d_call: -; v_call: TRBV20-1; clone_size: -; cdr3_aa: CSAPAVNEQFF; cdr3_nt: TGCAGTGCTCCCGCAGTGAATGAGCAGTTCTTC
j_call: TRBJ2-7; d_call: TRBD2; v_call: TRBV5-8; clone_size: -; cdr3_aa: CASSGRGGQGLYEQYF; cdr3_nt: TGTGCCAGCAGCGGGAGGGGTGGTCAGGGCCTCTACGAGCAGTACTTC
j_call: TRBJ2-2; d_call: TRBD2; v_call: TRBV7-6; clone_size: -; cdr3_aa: CASRSGGEPNTGELFF; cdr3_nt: TGTGCCAGCAGGAGCGGGGGGGAGCCGAACACCGGGGAGCTGTTTTTT
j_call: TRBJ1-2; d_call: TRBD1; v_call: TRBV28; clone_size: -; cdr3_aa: CARSLLQGAGDGYTF; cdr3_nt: TGTGCCAGAAGTCTACTCCAGGGGGCGGGCGATGGCTACACCTTC
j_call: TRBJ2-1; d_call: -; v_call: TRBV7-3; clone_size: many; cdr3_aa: CASSLTGRRVDEQFF; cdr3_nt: TGTGCCAGCAGCTTAACGGGACGGAGGGTAGATGAGCAGTTCTTC
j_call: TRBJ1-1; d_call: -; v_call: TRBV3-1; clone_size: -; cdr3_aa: CASSQDPDRLNTEAFF; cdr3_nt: TGTGCCAGCAGCCAAGACCCAGACAGACTGAACACTGAAGCTTTCTTT
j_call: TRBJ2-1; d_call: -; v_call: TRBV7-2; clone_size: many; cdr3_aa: CASSLRETANNEQFF; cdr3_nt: TGTGCCAGCAGCTTACGTGAGACAGCAAACAATGAGCAGTTCTTC
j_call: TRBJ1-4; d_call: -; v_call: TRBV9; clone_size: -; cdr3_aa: CASSVGSSVGEKLFF; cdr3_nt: TGTGCCAGCAGCGTCGGGAGTTCAGTAGGAGAAAAACTGTTTTTT
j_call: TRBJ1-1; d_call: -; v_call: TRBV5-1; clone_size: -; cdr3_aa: CASSLGSGRGNTEAFF; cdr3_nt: TGCGCCAGCAGCTTGGGTTCCGGCAGGGGGAACACTGAAGCTTTCTTT
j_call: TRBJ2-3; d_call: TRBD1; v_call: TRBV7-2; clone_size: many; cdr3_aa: CASSYRTGGTDTQYF; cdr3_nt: TGTGCCAGCAGCTACCGGACAGGGGGCACAGATACGCAGTATTTT
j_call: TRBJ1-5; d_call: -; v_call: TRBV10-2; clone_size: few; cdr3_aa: CASSDRRWSNQPQHF; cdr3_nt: TGCGCCAGCAGTGACCGGCGGTGGAGCAATCAGCCCCAGCATTTT
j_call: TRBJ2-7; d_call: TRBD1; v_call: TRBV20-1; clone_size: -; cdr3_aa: CSARVVRTGRLSEQYF; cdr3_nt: TGCAGTGCTAGAGTTGTTAGGACAGGGAGGCTGTCTGAGCAGTACTTC
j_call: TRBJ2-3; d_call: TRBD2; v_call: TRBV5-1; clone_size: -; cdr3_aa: CASSSRTSGSQGSTDTQYF; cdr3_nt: TGCGCCAGCAGCTCCCGGACTAGCGGGAGTCAAGGAAGCACAGATACGCAGTATTTT
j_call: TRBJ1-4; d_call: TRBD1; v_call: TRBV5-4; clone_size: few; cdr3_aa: CAWGQGVGEKLFF; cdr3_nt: TGTGCCTGGGGACAGGGCGTCGGTGAAAAACTGTTTTTT
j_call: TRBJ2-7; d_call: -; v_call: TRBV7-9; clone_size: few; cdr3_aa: CASSLLGGGYEQYF; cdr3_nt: TGTGCCAGCAGCTTACTCGGGGGCGGCTACGAGCAGTACTTC
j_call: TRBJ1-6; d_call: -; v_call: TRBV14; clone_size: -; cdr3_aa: CASSPRGNSPLHF; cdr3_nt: TGTGCCAGCTCCCCGAGGGGGAATTCACCCCTCCACTTT
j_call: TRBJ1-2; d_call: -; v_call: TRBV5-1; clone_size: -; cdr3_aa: CASSLGPGPNYGYTF; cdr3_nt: TGCGCCAGCAGCTTGGGGCCGGGGCCCAACTATGGCTACACCTTC
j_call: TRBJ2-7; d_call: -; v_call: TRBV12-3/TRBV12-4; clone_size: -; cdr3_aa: CASSHTPRGLRSYEQYF; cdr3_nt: TGTGCCAGCAGTCATACCCCTCGGGGGTTAAGGTCCTACGAGCAGTACTTC
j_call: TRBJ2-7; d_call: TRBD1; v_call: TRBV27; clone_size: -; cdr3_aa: CASSLTGGAVEQYF; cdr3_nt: TGTGCCAGCAGTTTAACAGGGGGCGCGGTCGAGCAGTACTTC
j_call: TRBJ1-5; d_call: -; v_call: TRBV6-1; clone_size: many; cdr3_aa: CASSRGLQDQPQHF; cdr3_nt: TGTGCCAGCAGCCGGGGTCTACAGGATCAGCCCCAGCATTTT
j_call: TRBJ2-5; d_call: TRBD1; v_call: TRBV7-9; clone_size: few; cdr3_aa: CASSSPRDRGVVRQETQYF; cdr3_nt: TGTGCCAGCAGTTCGCCTCGAGACAGGGGTGTTGTCAGGCAAGAGACCCAGTACTTC
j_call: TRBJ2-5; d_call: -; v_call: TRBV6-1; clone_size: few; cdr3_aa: CASRAALARETQYF; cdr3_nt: TGTGCCAGCAGAGCCGCACTAGCTCGAGAGACCCAGTACTTC
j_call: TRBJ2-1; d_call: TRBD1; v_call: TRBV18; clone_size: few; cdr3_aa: CASSPGQGQFF; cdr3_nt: TGTGCCAGCTCACCCGGACAGGGGCAGTTCTTC
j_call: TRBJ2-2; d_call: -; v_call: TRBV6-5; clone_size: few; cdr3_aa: CASSTYRGGNTGELFF; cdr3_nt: TGTGCCAGCAGCACTTACAGGGGGGGAAACACCGGGGAGCTGTTTTTT
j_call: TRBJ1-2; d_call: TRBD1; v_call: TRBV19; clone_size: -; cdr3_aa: CASSRDRVHYGYTF; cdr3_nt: TGTGCCAGTAGCCGGGACAGGGTGCACTATGGCTACACCTTC
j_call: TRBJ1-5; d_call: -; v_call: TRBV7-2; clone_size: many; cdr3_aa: CASSQPNQPQHF; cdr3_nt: TGTGCCAGCAGTCAGCCCAATCAGCCCCAGCATTTT
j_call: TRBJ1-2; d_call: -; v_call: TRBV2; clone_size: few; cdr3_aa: CASSEGSGYRVYGYTF; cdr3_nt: TGTGCCAGCAGTGAGGGCTCAGGGTATCGGGTCTATGGCTACACCTTC
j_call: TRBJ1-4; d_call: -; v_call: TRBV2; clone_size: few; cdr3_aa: CASSRQEKLFF; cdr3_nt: TGTGCCAGCAGTCGTCAGGAAAAACTGTTTTTT
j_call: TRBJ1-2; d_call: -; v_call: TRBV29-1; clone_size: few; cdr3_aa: CSVELGRGLNYGYTF; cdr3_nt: TGCAGCGTTGAACTTGGCAGGGGTTTGAACTATGGCTACACCTTC
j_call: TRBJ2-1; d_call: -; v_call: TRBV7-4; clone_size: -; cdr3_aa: CASSTVARNEQFF; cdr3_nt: TGTGCCAGCAGCACGGTGGCTAGAAATGAGCAGTTCTTC
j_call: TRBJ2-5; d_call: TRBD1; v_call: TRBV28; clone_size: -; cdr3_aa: CASSLARDRGQYF; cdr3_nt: TGTGCCAGCAGTTTAGCGAGGGACAGGGGGCAATACTTC
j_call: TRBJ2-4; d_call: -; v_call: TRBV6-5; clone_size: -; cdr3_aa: CASRDMRRAKNIQYF; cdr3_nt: TGTGCCAGCAGGGATATGAGGAGAGCCAAAAACATTCAGTACTTC
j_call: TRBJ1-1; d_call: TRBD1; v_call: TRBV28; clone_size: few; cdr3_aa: CASDRGPYTEAFF; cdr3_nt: TGTGCCAGCGACAGGGGGCCGTACACTGAAGCTTTCTTT
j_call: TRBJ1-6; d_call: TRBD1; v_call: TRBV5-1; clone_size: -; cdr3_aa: CASQTTGAGSPIHF; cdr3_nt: TGCGCCAGCCAGACGACAGGGGCCGGTTCACCCATCCACTTT
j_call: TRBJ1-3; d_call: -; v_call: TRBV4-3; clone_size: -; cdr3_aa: CASSQDFLSGNTIYF; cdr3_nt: TGCGCCAGCAGCCAGGACTTCCTCTCTGGAAACACCATATATTTT
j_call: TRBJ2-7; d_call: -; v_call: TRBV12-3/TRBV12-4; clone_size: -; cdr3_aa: CASSQDRQRLNYEQYF; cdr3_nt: TGTGCCAGCAGCCAAGACAGACAGCGACTGAACTACGAGCAGTACTTC
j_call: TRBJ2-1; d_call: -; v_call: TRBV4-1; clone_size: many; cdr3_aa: CASSQTTLLEQFF; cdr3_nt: TGCGCCAGCAGCCAGACTACCCTCCTTGAGCAGTTCTTC
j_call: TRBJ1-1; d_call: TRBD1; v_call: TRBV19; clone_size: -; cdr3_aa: CASRRQGESKGTEAFF; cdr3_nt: TGTGCCAGCAGAAGACAGGGGGAAAGTAAGGGAACTGAAGCTTTCTTT
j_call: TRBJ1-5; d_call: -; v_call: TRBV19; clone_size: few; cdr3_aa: CASNAMGQPQHF; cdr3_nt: TGTGCCAGTAATGCGATGGGTCAGCCCCAGCATTTT
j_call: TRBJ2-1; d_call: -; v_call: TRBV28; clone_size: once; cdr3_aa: CAGSIHPGRGLVF; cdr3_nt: TGTGCCGGCAGTATCCATCCGGGACGGGGCTTGGTCTTC